This entry lists 24 T cell receptor beta chains sequenced from one sample in a study of response to subunit inactivated influenza vaccine. TCRdb re-derived calls from the RT-PCR reads in MiXCR, one entry per CDR3 protein. The sample has more than 450,000 distinct CDR3 sequences, around 8% seen once. Sequencing was performed on PBMCs from blood, taken approximately 25 months after vaccination. The receptors derive from a man between 50 and 69 years old who received an inactivated influenza vaccine.

This clonotype occurred a few times. The chain couples TRBV9 to TRBJ1-2; no firm D call. CDR1 is SGDLS, CDR2 YYNGEE, per germline. The CDR3 is made up of 11 amino acids. V lost 6 bases and J 7 bases, leaving 10 bases between the germline ends. This chain's CDR3 is CASKRDGGYTF. CDR3 in DNA: TGTGCCAGCAAGAGGGATGGTGGCTACACCTTC.

This clonotype appeared a few times. The CDR3 sequence is CASRPDINTEAFF. The CDR3 bases are TGTGCCAGCAGGCCGGACATAAACACTGAAGCTTTCTTT. The chain has TRBV5-4 and TRBJ1-1, with a tentative D call TRBD1 (5 bases). CDR3 size: 13 residues. V lost 5 bases to trimming and J lost 2 bases, with 10 bases between them. Germline V gene lookup returns CDR1 SGHNT and CDR2 YYREEE (reference sequence).

This clonotype was observed at least ten times. This chain uses TRBV7-9 with TRBJ1-4; 7 positions match TRBD1. This CDR3 is 14 amino acids long. V lost 2 bases and J lost 6; bases outside the gene matches: 3. The V gene's germline CDR1 is SEHNR and CDR2 FQNEAQ (reference sequence). The chain's CDR3 is CASSLRQGDEKLFF. The CDR3 region has the DNA TGTGCCAGCAGCTTACGACAGGGTGATGAAAAACTGTTTTTT.

This clonotype showed up many times. At one end, the junction sequence differs from germline, possibly due to a read error. This chain joins TRBV7-9 and TRBJ2-7; the D is unclear. CDR3 length: 13 residues. Looked up from germline, CDR1 is SEHNR and CDR2 is FQNEAQ (reference sequence). This CDR3 is CASSPPASNEQYF. The CDR3 region has the DNA TGTGCCAGCAGCCCCCCCGCCTCCAACGAGCAGTACTTC.

There are a few counts of this clonotype. The J gene is TRBJ1-1, the V gene TRBV4-3; maybe TRBD1 (5 bases). The germline gives CDR1 LGHNA, CDR2 YSLEER. The germline V and J ends were trimmed by 0 bases and 4 bases, with 15 bases remaining between them. The CDR3 has 16 amino acids. The CDR3 sequence: CASSQESGGPGTEAFF. The CDR3 DNA follows: TGCGCCAGCAGCCAAGAGAGCGGGGGACCGGGCACTGAAGCTTTCTTT.

This clonotype occurred a few times. V and J are TRBV6-1 and TRBJ2-5; 9 bases line up with TRBD1. Trimming removed 6 bases from V and 5 bases from J; junction bases left unmatched: 4. There are 13 residues in the CDR3. Germline CDR1 is MNHNS and CDR2 is SASEGT. The CDR3 reads CASRATGGETQYF. For the CDR3, the DNA is TGTGCCAGCAGGGCGACAGGGGGGGAGACCCAGTACTTC.

This clonotype was observed a few times. This chain links TRBV20-1 with TRBJ2-3; D tentatively reads TRBD1 or TRBD2 (5 bases each). The CDR3 covers 13 residues. Trimming left V 3 bases short and J 3 bases short, with 10 bases between. In germline, CDR1 is DFQATT, CDR2 SNEGSKA (reference sequence). The CDR3 nucleotides are TGCAGTGCTAGTTGGGGGTGGACAGATACGCAGTATTTT. Protein: CSASWGWTDTQYF.

This sequence joins TRBV20-1 and TRBJ2-5, with D perhaps TRBD1 (6 bases). From germline, CDR1 is DFQATT and CDR2 SNEGSKA (reference sequence). The CDR3 extends over 15 amino acids. Trimming pared 6 bases from V and 10 bases from J, leaving 27 bases between. DNA of the CDR3: TGCAGTGCCAACCATTACGTGCAGGGGCCGGGGAGCCAGTACTTC. Its translation is CSANHYVQGPGSQYF.

This chain joins TRBV19 and TRBJ1-6; TRBD1 agrees at 7 bases. V trimming: 7 bases; J trimming: 5 bases; junction bases outside the gene matches: 8. CDR1 is LNHDA, CDR2 SQIVND, per germline (reference sequence). The CDR3 extends over 15 amino acids. CDR3: CASNPDRTNNSPLHF. Written as DNA, the CDR3 is TGTGCCAGTAATCCGGACAGGACGAATAATTCACCCCTCCACTTT.

This clonotype was counted only a few times. The J gene is TRBJ2-5, the V gene TRBV12-3 or TRBV12-4; 9 bases fit TRBD2. Trimming at V came to 7 bases and at J to 2 bases, leaving 11 bases not matched to a gene. CDR3 length: 16 amino acids. The CDR3 coding sequence is TGTGCCAGCAAACATACAGCGGGGGGACCGCAAGAGACCCAGTACTTC. This encodes CASKHTAGGPQETQYF.

The chain has TRBV10-3 and TRBJ1-3, with a weak D call TRBD1 (5 bases). The CDR3 spans 14 residues. V was shortened by 4 bases and J by 4 bases, with 11 bases between the two germline ends. Germline CDR1 is ENHRY and CDR2 is SYGVKD. The CDR3 bases are TGTGCCATCAGTGGGGGGGGATCCGGAAACACCATATATTTT. Translated, it gives CAISGGGSGNTIYF.

The chain carries TRBV20-1 and TRBJ2-5; D assignment may be TRBD1 or TRBD2 (6 bases each). Per germline, CDR1 DFQATT and CDR2 SNEGSKA (reference sequence). The V end lost 5 bases, the J end lost 5 bases, and 18 bases lay between the germline ends. The CDR3 spans 14 residues. The CDR3 here is CSAEVPGAGETQYF. The CDR3 DNA follows: TGCAGTGCTGAGGTCCCGGGGGCGGGGGAGACCCAGTACTTC.

This sequence joins TRBV28 and TRBJ1-1; D remains unclear. Trimming pared 2 bases from V and 11 bases from J, leaving 12 bases between. The CDR3 contains 12 residues. CDR1 is MDHEN and CDR2 is SYDVKM in the germline V gene. The DNA of the CDR3 is TGTGCCAGCAGTTTAAAAGGCGGGCAGGCTTTCTTT. Its protein product is CASSLKGGQAFF.

The V and J genes are TRBV9 and TRBJ2-1; 7 nucleotides line up with TRBD2. V lost 3 bases to trimming and J lost 5 bases; unmatched junction nucleotides: 11. CDR1 is SGDLS and CDR2 is YYNGEE in the germline V gene. CDR3 size: 16 residues. CDR3 DNA: TGTGCCAGCAGCGAGGGCGGGGGAGAGTTCGACAATGAGCAGTTCTTC. Translating it yields CASSEGGGEFDNEQFF. Full variable domain (rest looked up from reference TRBV9 and TRBJ2-1): DSGVTQTPKHLITATGQRVTLRCSPRSGDLSVYWYQQSLDQGLQFLIQYYNGEERAKGNILERFSAQQFPDLHSELNLSSLELGDSALYFCASSEGGGEFDNEQFFGPGTRLTVL.

Of note for this clonotype: A single base separates this from a much larger clone, so it may be a read error. This chain uses TRBV6-5 with TRBJ2-7; perhaps TRBD2 as D (6 bases). Per the germline V gene, CDR1 is MNHEY and CDR2 is SVGAGI. The CDR3 has 13 residues. CDR3 nucleotide sequence: TGTGCCAGCAGTCACTCGGGCGGGAATCAGCAGTACTTC. Translating gives CASSHSGGNQQYF.

This clonotype was recorded a few times. The chain joins TRBV5-6 to TRBJ1-5; no reliable D call. V was shortened by 3 bases and J by 2 bases, with 15 bases between the two germline ends. CDR3 length: 16 residues. CDR1 and CDR2 from the germline V gene are SGHDT and YYEEEE. This chain's CDR3 is CASSSGDGSRNQPQHF. CDR3 DNA: TGTGCCAGCAGCTCGGGTGATGGCAGTCGCAATCAGCCCCAGCATTTT.

The chain recombines TRBV29-1 with TRBJ2-2, with TRBD1 matching 9 bases. The CDR3 spans 14 residues. Germline CDR1 is SQVTM and CDR2 is ANQGSEA. The V segment lost 6 bases and the J segment 6 bases; nucleotides outside the gene matches: 8. This CDR3 reads CSVGQGGFSGELFF. DNA for the CDR3: TGCAGCGTGGGACAGGGTGGATTTTCCGGGGAGCTGTTTTTT.

V is TRBV11-2 and J is TRBJ2-3; 14 nucleotides line up with TRBD2. The CDR3 has 18 residues. Germline trimming cut 5 bases from V and 4 bases from J; bases unmatched to any gene: 11. From germline, CDR1 is SGHAT and CDR2 FQNNGV. CDR3 loop: CASSLLGTSGSVADTQYF. CDR3 sequence (DNA): TGTGCCAGCAGCCTCCTAGGGACTAGCGGGAGTGTCGCAGATACGCAGTATTTT.

In its sample, this clonotype was seen many times. The CDR3 sequence: CASRLTPGQLIYNEQFF. CDR3 DNA sequence: TGCGCCAGCAGACTAACGCCGGGACAGCTTATTTACAATGAGCAGTTCTTC. The chain employs TRBV5-1 and TRBJ2-1; 7 bases match TRBD1. CDR3 size: 17 residues. Germline V CDR1 and CDR2: SGHRS, YFSETQ. V trimming: 5 bases; J trimming: 4 bases; junction bases outside the gene matches: 15.

This clonotype was seen at least ten times. The chain uses TRBV27 and TRBJ2-7; the match to TRBD1 covers 9 bases. CDR1 is MNHEY, CDR2 SMNVEV, per germline (reference sequence). The CDR3 runs to 14 residues. The V and J ends lost 5 bases and 3 bases, in that order; junction bases with no gene match: 5. In DNA form, the CDR3 reads TGTGCCAGCAGTCTCGACAGGGGGGTCTACGAGCAGTACTTC. This sequence encodes CASSLDRGVYEQYF.

In this sample, this clonotype turned up a few times. The rearrangement uses TRBV20-1 and TRBJ1-2; 8 positions agree with TRBD1. The V gene end was trimmed by 2 bases and the J gene end by 7 bases; junction bases not matched to a gene: 6. This CDR3 is built from 13 residues. The germline V gene encodes CDR1 DFQATT and CDR2 SNEGSKA (reference sequence). CDR3 sequence: CSARNRGTLGYTF. The CDR3 DNA follows: TGCAGTGCTAGAAACAGGGGGACGCTTGGCTACACCTTC.

This clonotype was seen at least ten times. The chain recombines TRBV9 with TRBJ2-1; 9 bases match TRBD1. The CDR3 sequence is 17 residues long. The V and J ends lost 3 bases and 2 bases, in that order; junction bases with no gene match: 9. Germline V gene lookup returns CDR1 SGDLS and CDR2 YYNGEE. The CDR3 region has the DNA TGTGCCAGCAGCGAACAGGGGGCGCAGACAACCTACAATGAGCAGTTCTTC. Encoded protein: CASSEQGAQTTYNEQFF.

This clonotype was seen more than once but under ten times. DNA for the CDR3: TGTGCCACCAGCAGTGGTTGGAGGAACGAGCAGTACTTC. Its translation is CATSSGWRNEQYF. This chain connects TRBV15 to TRBJ2-7, with a weak D call TRBD2 (5 bases). Trimming cost V 3 bases and J 5 bases, with 11 bases left between them. The CDR3 totals 13 residues. CDR1 is LNHNV, CDR2 YYDKDF, per germline (reference sequence).

This clonotype was counted many times. The chain has TRBV5-1 and TRBJ2-3; the D call may be TRBD1 or TRBD2 (5 bases each). V lost 3 bases and J lost 0, with 17 bases in between. Germline CDR1 is SGHRS and CDR2 is YFSETQ. CDR3 length equals 17 residues. CDR3 sequence (DNA): TGCGCCAGCAGCTCAAGACAACCGGGACCGAGCACAGATACGCAGTATTTT. It specifies CASSSRQPGPSTDTQYF.